Given below is one T cell receptor beta chain in context. Its target is not known. The CDR3 is 13 residues long. The junction had 8 bases not matched to a gene; V was cut back by 6 bases and J by 9 bases. Germline assignment: CDR1 SGHRS and CDR2 YFSETQ. TCRdb called the RT-PCR reads again in MiXCR, with one record for every CDR3 protein. The sample contains some 160,000 distinct CDR3 sequences, 11% of which appear only once. The sample belongs to a study of response to subunit inactivated influenza vaccine. Findings of the study overall: Authors suggested each seasonal influenza vaccination recruits few new T cells.

This sample comprised non-naive T cells sorted from PBMCs, obtained 45 days after vaccination. The V and J genes are TRBV5-1 and TRBJ2-1, with 8 nucleotides matching TRBD2. The clonotype originates from a man aged 50 or older who received an inactivated influenza vaccine. This CDR3 reads CASTGTSQGEQFF. CDR3 bases: TGCGCCAGCACAGGGACTAGTCAGGGTGAGCAGTTCTTC.